The 19 T cell receptor beta chains listed next were all sequenced from one sample in a study of T cell repertoires in cytomegalovirus infection (dated by TCRdb to between 2017 and 2020). Their target antigens are unknown. Per the publication, the treatment or condition label means: in vitro stimulation with specific CMV peptide epitopes to enrich CMV-specific T cells. Reads for this sample came from an Illumina HiSeq 1500. TCRdb ran its own pipeline on the public reads, namely fastp trimming at Q25 and MiXCR clone calling, and kept in-frame beta chains. Every distinct CDR3 protein forms one entry, paired with its most common genes and DNA. The sample includes over 100,000 distinct CDR3 sequences, with under 30% observed a single time. The ten largest clones add up to approximately 78% of the sample. The sequencing here drew on CD8+ T cells from cultured PBMCs, taken from culture after CMV antigen stimulation. The receptors shown here come from a human donor in good health (CMV status not recorded). Some clones in this sample may be carry-over from other donors' samples.

This chain connects TRBV24-1 to TRBJ2-1; D remains unclear. CDR3 size: 13 residues. The germline CDR1 and CDR2 sequences are KGHDR and SFDVKD. V was pared by 1 base and J by 7 bases, with 7 bases between. CDR3: CATSDLGENEQFF. CDR3 coding DNA: TGTGCCACCAGTGATTTAGGCGAGAATGAGCAGTTCTTC.

This clonotype was detected a few times. This sequence joins TRBV19 and TRBJ1-4; D is perhaps TRBD1 (5 bases). CDR1 is LNHDA and CDR2 is SQIVND in the germline V gene (reference sequence). The length of the CDR3 is 15 residues. With 5 bases removed from V and 5 bases from J, the gap between germline ends came to 15 bases. CDR3: CASSLGAGVNEKLFF. In DNA, the CDR3 is TGTGCCAGTAGTTTAGGGGCCGGAGTAAATGAAAAACTGTTTTTT.

In this sample, this clonotype turned up many times. The V gene is TRBV7-9, the J gene TRBJ2-2; possibly TRBD2 for D (5 bases). The CDR3 consists of 15 residues. Trimming removed 3 bases from V and 1 base from J, with 9 bases in between. CDR1 is SEHNR, CDR2 FQNEAQ, per germline (reference sequence). The CDR3 here is CASSFNSGNTGELFF. CDR3 nucleotide sequence: TGTGCCAGCAGCTTTAACAGCGGGAACACCGGGGAGCTGTTTTTT.

The rearrangement links TRBV2 to TRBJ2-1; D possibly corresponds to TRBD1 (7 bases). Germline CDR1 is SNHLY and CDR2 is FYNNEI. The CDR3 is made up of 16 amino acids. Trimming removed 3 bases from V and 2 bases from J, with 14 bases in between. The CDR3 sequence is CASSDRTGGTYNEQFF. CDR3 in DNA: TGTGCCAGCAGTGACAGGACAGGCGGGACCTACAATGAGCAGTTCTTC.

The chain carries TRBV5-5 and TRBJ2-1; 7 bases match TRBD2. V dropped 0 bases and J dropped 9; count of bases not matched to a gene: 9. This CDR3 spans 15 amino acids. Germline loops: CDR1 SGHKS, CDR2 YYEKEE (reference sequence). Here the CDR3 reads CASSLGWGGIPEQFF. CDR3 sequence (DNA): TGTGCCAGCAGCTTGGGTTGGGGGGGGATTCCTGAGCAGTTCTTC.

This clonotype was detected only once. The chain employs TRBV6-5 and TRBJ1-1; 7 positions match TRBD1. The V gene end was trimmed by 8 bases and the J gene end by 6 bases; junction bases not matched to a gene: 6. This CDR3 is built from 12 residues. CDR1 and CDR2 (germline): MNHEY, SVGAGI. Here the CDR3 DNA reads TGTGCCAGCGAGGGGGCGTCGGCTGAAGCTTTCTTT. Protein sequence: CASEGASAEAFF.

The genes are TRBV4-1 and TRBJ2-1, with D perhaps TRBD1 (6 bases). The CDR3 consists of 16 residues. V shed 0 bases and J shed 8 bases, with 17 bases lying between them. Germline-derived CDR1 and CDR2 are MGHRA and YSYEKL. CDR3: CASSQDLGPGVDEQFF. The CDR3 DNA follows: TGCGCCAGCAGCCAAGATCTTGGCCCAGGGGTGGATGAGCAGTTCTTC.

At least ten counts were recorded for this clonotype. The chain recombines TRBV7-3 with TRBJ2-1; possibly TRBD1 or TRBD2 for D (5 bases each). The V gene lost 4 bases and the J gene lost 1 base, with 8 bases spanning the gap. Per the germline V gene, CDR1 is SGHTA and CDR2 is FQGTGA. The CDR3 sequence is 14 residues long. The CDR3 DNA is TGTGCCAGCAGCTATGGGGGTTCCTACAATGAGCAGTTCTTC. It specifies CASSYGGSYNEQFF.

This clonotype was seen a few times. The chain joins TRBV11-1 to TRBJ2-1; D is perhaps TRBD2 (6 bases). CDR1 is SGHAT, CDR2 FQDESV, per germline (reference sequence). The CDR3 runs to 14 residues. The V end lost 4 bases, the J end lost 5 bases, and 12 bases lay between the germline ends. Written as DNA, the CDR3 is TGTGCCAGCAGCTCCCGGGGGAACCACAATGAGCAGTTCTTC. Amino acid sequence: CASSSRGNHNEQFF.

This clonotype has more than one count but fewer than ten. This chain joins TRBV20-1 and TRBJ1-5; 8 bases map to TRBD1. CDR3 length equals 18 residues. V lost 3 bases, J lost 1 base, and 14 bases stayed unmatched. The germline V gene encodes CDR1 DFQATT and CDR2 SNEGSKA (reference sequence). The CDR3 region has the DNA TGCAGTGCTAGTAAGACAGGGGCGCCAGGTATGAGCAATCAGCCCCAGCATTTT. Encoded protein: CSASKTGAPGMSNQPQHF.

In its sample, this clonotype was seen a few times. The chain combines TRBV6-2 or TRBV6-3 with TRBJ2-7; 7 nucleotides agree with TRBD1. This CDR3 has 14 residues. V gave up 2 bases and J gave up 2 bases; unmatched junction bases: 3. The germline CDR1 and CDR2 sequences are MNHEY and SVGEGT. The CDR3 region has the DNA TGTGCCAGCAGTTACAGGGGGCCAACCTACGAGCAGTACTTC. Translation: CASSYRGPTYEQYF.

This sequence joins TRBV29-1 and TRBJ2-7, with TRBD1 as a possible D gene (7 bases). Germline V gene sequence: CDR1 SQVTM, CDR2 ANQGSEA. This CDR3 region has 15 residues. V dropped 3 bases and J dropped 2 bases, with 17 bases sitting between them. The DNA for the CDR3 is TGCAGCGTTGAGGTTCCAGGGGGGATCCCCTACGAGCAGTACTTC. Translation gives CSVEVPGGIPYEQYF.

V gene TRBV27 combines with J gene TRBJ1-6, with 7 nucleotides matching TRBD1. Germline trimming cut 3 bases from V and 4 bases from J; bases unmatched to any gene: 6. The CDR3 contains 16 residues. Germline V gene lookup returns CDR1 MNHEY and CDR2 SMNVEV (reference sequence). The CDR3 nucleotides read TGTGCCAGCAGTTTCGGCAGGGGGAGTTATAATTCACCCCTCCACTTT. Translation gives CASSFGRGSYNSPLHF.

This clonotype showed up just a few times. The CDR3 protein is CASSYLRGPSEAFF. CDR3 nucleotides: TGTGCCAGCAGTTACCTACGCGGCCCTTCGGAAGCTTTCTTT. The V call is TRBV6-5, the J call TRBJ1-1, with no clear D. There are 14 residues in the CDR3. CDR1 and CDR2 (germline): MNHEY, SVGAGI. V dropped 2 bases and J dropped 8 bases, with 15 bases sitting between them.

This clonotype appeared many times. The CDR3 region has the DNA TGTGCCAGCAGCTTAGAACGTTCACCCCTCCACTTT. Translation gives CASSLERSPLHF. The chain recombines TRBV7-6 with TRBJ1-6; D remains ambiguous. With 1 base removed from V and 9 bases from J, the gap between germline ends came to 4 bases. Germline-derived CDR1 and CDR2 are SGHVS and FNYEAQ. This CDR3 region has 12 residues.

To note about this clonotype: This may arise from a read error, as a much more abundant clone is one base away. V gene TRBV5-6 combines with J gene TRBJ2-7, with 9 bases that match TRBD1. After removal of 4 bases from V and 4 bases from J, the junction contained 9 bases not matched to a gene. Germline CDR1 and CDR2: SGHDT and YYEEEE. The CDR3 sequence is 15 residues long. The CDR3 loop is CASSETGTGYYEQYF. The CDR3 DNA sequence: TGTGCCAGCAGCGAGACCGGGACAGGGTATTACGAGCAGTACTTC.

This clonotype has more than one count but fewer than ten. This rearrangement joins TRBV4-1 to TRBJ1-1; D might be TRBD1 (5 bases). This CDR3 contains 16 residues. The V and J ends lost 0 bases and 3 bases respectively, with 14 bases between them. The germline CDR1 and CDR2 sequences are MGHRA and YSYEKL. The CDR3 is CASSQEGGGTYTEAFF. The CDR3 region has the DNA TGCGCCAGCAGCCAAGAGGGGGGGGGAACGTACACTGAAGCTTTCTTT.

This clonotype was seen more than once but under ten times. The rearrangement uses TRBV15 and TRBJ2-3; D gene uncertain. V lost 5 bases and J 2 bases, leaving 17 bases between the germline ends. Germline V gene lookup returns CDR1 LNHNV and CDR2 YYDKDF (reference sequence). The CDR3 sequence is 16 residues long. The CDR3 is CATSPNPLELTDTQYF. The CDR3 DNA is TGTGCCACCAGCCCGAACCCGTTGGAACTCACAGATACGCAGTATTTT.

The chain couples TRBV24-1 to TRBJ1-1, with D hard to call. The CDR3 contains 11 residues. V lost 4 bases and J lost 7, with 6 bases in between. CDR1 and CDR2 from the germline V gene are KGHDR and SFDVKD. The CDR3 nucleotides are TGTGCCACCAGTGACCAGAGTGAAGCTTTCTTT. This translates into CATSDQSEAFF.